This TCR beta chain came from a study of beta chain features in type 1 diabetes. Study outcomes and limitations: A moderate, significant TCRB CDR3 shortening appeared in type 1 diabetes across four CD4+ subsets.

The sample holds a few counts of this clone. Its antigen is unidentified. Trimming cost V 1 base and J 4 bases, with 11 bases left between them. The germline gives CDR1 SGHTA, CDR2 FQGNSA. The CDR3 length is 14 residues. Isolated RNA was reverse transcribed in full, so expressed TCRB transcripts were sequenced. This table comes from immunoSEQ multiplex PCR, and its TCRdb copy is limited to in-frame clones, with some not included. Altogether about 300,000 clones are present, about 13% being singletons, with the ten largest covering about 0.016%. J is TRBJ2-7 and V is TRBV7-2; D might be TRBD2 (6 bases). The sample comprised naive CD4+ T cells from blood. The TCR comes from a woman under 30 with type 1 diabetes. CDR3 region: CASSLVSGSYEQYF. The CDR3 DNA sequence: TGTGCCAGCAGCTTAGTGTCCGGGAGTTACGAGCAGTACTTC.